Listed below are T cell receptor beta chains from one sample, sequenced in a study of T cells in Graves' hyperthyroidism and ophthalmopathy. In TCRdb, the multiplex PCR reads were re-called with MiXCR into one record per CDR3 protein. The sample has roughly 550,000 distinct CDR3 sequences, around 15% seen once. Material: blood. These receptors were taken from a woman under 40 with Graves' ophthalmopathy. CDR3s include the opening cysteine and the closing phenylalanine or tryptophan. A D gene is named only where the DNA matches it firmly. Clone size is given for some rows only: seen once, a few or many times, or a class if the clone is expanded.

J gene	clone size	D gene	V gene	CDR3 DNA	CDR3 protein
TRBJ2-2	NA	TRBD1	TRBV18	TGTGCCAGCTCACCACGAAGCGAACAGGGGGCCGGGGAGCTGTTTTTT	CASSPRSEQGAGELFF
TRBJ2-7	many	NA	TRBV6-1	TGTGCCAGCAGGGTGGGACGGAGTGGCGGCGAGCAGTACTTC	CASRVGRSGGEQYF
TRBJ2-5	few	NA	TRBV10-3	TGTGCCATCAGTGAGTCCACGGGGGTCTTGTCCCAGTACTTC	CAISESTGVLSQYF
TRBJ2-7	many	TRBD2	TRBV18	TGTGCCAGCTCACCAAAGAGCGGGAGTTACGAGCAGTACTTC	CASSPKSGSYEQYF
TRBJ2-5	few	TRBD2	TRBV4-3	TGCGCCAGCAGCCAAGAAGCGGGGGGCTGGGAGACCCAGTACTTC	CASSQEAGGWETQYF
TRBJ2-1	NA	TRBD2	TRBV3-1	TGTGCCAGCAGCCCCGAACTAGCGATAAGAGGATACAATGAGCAGTTCTTC	CASSPELAIRGYNEQFF
TRBJ1-2	NA	NA	TRBV20-1	TGCAGTGCTAGAGATTCCGGGCACACCTTC	CSARDSGHTF
TRBJ2-1	many	TRBD2	TRBV6-2/TRBV6-3	TGTGCCAGCAGTTACCGACTAGCGGGAGATCCGAGGAATGAGCAGTTCTTC	CASSYRLAGDPRNEQFF
TRBJ1-2	many	NA	TRBV5-1	TGCGCCAGCAGCTTGGACGGCAGGGGCTATGGCTACACCTTC	CASSLDGRGYGYTF
TRBJ2-5	NA	NA	TRBV6-6	TGTGCCAGCAGTTACGAGGTTGAAGAGACCCAGTACTTC	CASSYEVEETQYF
TRBJ2-2	many	NA	TRBV9	TGTGCCAGCAGCCCTCTATTCACCGGGGAGCTGTTTTTT	CASSPLFTGELFF
TRBJ2-2	NA	TRBD2	TRBV27	TGTGGAGCGGGAAGGATCACCGGGGAGCTGTTTTTT	CGAGRITGELFF
TRBJ2-1	many	TRBD2	TRBV20-1	TGCAGTGCTCCCGTACCCCTAGCGGGAGGCCCCTCCAACAATGAGCAGTTCTTC	CSAPVPLAGGPSNNEQFF
TRBJ2-6	NA	NA	TRBV11-2	TGTGCCAGCAGCTTATATCGGGATGCCCCAGGCTCTGGGGCCAACGTCCTGACTTTC	CASSLYRDAPGSGANVLTF
TRBJ2-2	many	NA	TRBV12-3/TRBV12-4	TGTGCCAGCAGCAAGACAGAGGGGTCCGGGGAGCTGTTTTTT	CASSKTEGSGELFF
TRBJ1-2	few	NA	TRBV3-1	TGTGCCAGCAGCCAAGGCCCCGGGACGCATGGCTACACCTTC	CASSQGPGTHGYTF
TRBJ2-7	many	TRBD1	TRBV30	TGTGCCTGGAGCACAGGGGGAAGATCCTACGAGCAGTACTTC	CAWSTGGRSYEQYF
TRBJ2-7	many	TRBD2	TRBV27	TGTGCCAGCAGTTTATTCGGGAGGAGCTCCTACGAGCAGTACTTC	CASSLFGRSSYEQYF
TRBJ2-4	many	NA	TRBV18	TGTGCCAGCTCACCACCGTTAGCCAAAAACATTCAGTACTTC	CASSPPLAKNIQYF
TRBJ1-1	many	NA	TRBV19	TGTGCCAGTAGTCCTCGTCAGACTGAAGCTTTCTTT	CASSPRQTEAFF
TRBJ1-6	few	NA	TRBV6-1	TGTGCCAGCTCCCGGGGGACCAATTCACCCCTCCACTTT	CASSRGTNSPLHF
TRBJ2-5	few	NA	TRBV15	TGTGCCACCAGCATTTCAGGGACCCAAGAGACCCAGTACTTC	CATSISGTQETQYF
TRBJ2-5	NA	TRBD2	TRBV6-4	TGTGCCAGCAGTGACGGGGGGAGGAGGCTAGCGGGACTAGCTCAAGAGACCCAGTACTTC	CASSDGGRRLAGLAQETQYF
TRBJ2-3	many	TRBD1	TRBV5-4	TGTGCCAGCAGCTTTCCAATGACAGGGACCACAGATACGCAGTATTTT	CASSFPMTGTTDTQYF
TRBJ2-1	NA	TRBD2	TRBV9	TGTGCCAGCAGCGTCCCAAAGACTAGCGGGAGTGACAATGAGCAGTTCTTC	CASSVPKTSGSDNEQFF
TRBJ2-1	NA	TRBD2	TRBV6-2/TRBV6-3	TGTGCCAGCAGTTTCTTAGCGGGAGAAGGTTACAATGAGCAGTTCTTC	CASSFLAGEGYNEQFF
TRBJ2-1	few	NA	TRBV27	TGTGCCAGCAGTCCAGGGGCGTTGGGTGAGCAGTTCTTC	CASSPGALGEQFF
TRBJ2-7	NA	NA	TRBV20-1	TGCAGTGCTCGAGACCCTAGACAGGCGGCCTACGAGCAGTACTTC	CSARDPRQAAYEQYF
TRBJ2-7	many	TRBD2	TRBV6-2/TRBV6-3	TGTGCCAGCAGTTACTCGATTAGCGGGAGCTTGTCCTACGAGCAGTACTTC	CASSYSISGSLSYEQYF
TRBJ2-1	NA	NA	TRBV2	TGTGCCAGCAGGGACCCAGGGGACGATGAGCAGTTCTTC	CASRDPGDDEQFF
TRBJ1-6	few	NA	TRBV4-3	TGCGCCAGCAGCTCGAGTTCCAGGGGATTTTCACCCCTCCACTTT	CASSSSSRGFSPLHF
TRBJ1-1	many	NA	TRBV7-2	TGTGCCAGCAGCTTAGGCGGGGCAAAACGGCCTGAAGCTTTCTTT	CASSLGGAKRPEAFF
TRBJ2-3	NA	NA	TRBV7-2	TGTGCCAGCAGCTTAGCGGTTAGCACAGATACGCAGTATTTT	CASSLAVSTDTQYF
TRBJ1-1	many	NA	TRBV2	TGTGCCAGCAGTGATGCGAACATGAACACTGAAGCTTTCTTT	CASSDANMNTEAFF
TRBJ2-1	many	NA	TRBV12-3/TRBV12-4	TGTGCCAGCAGCCAGGGTCGTGAGCAGTTCTTC	CASSQGREQFF
TRBJ2-6	NA	NA	TRBV28	TGTGCCAGCGCATCTGGGGCCAACGTCCTGACTTTC	CASASGANVLTF
TRBJ2-2	few	TRBD2	TRBV5-1	TGCGCCAGCAGCTTGGAACTAGCGGGAGGTACCGGGGAGCTGTTTTTT	CASSLELAGGTGELFF
TRBJ2-7	NA	TRBD2	TRBV27	TGTGCCAGCAGTCCGGGACTATGGGGCTACGAGCAGTACTTC	CASSPGLWGYEQYF
TRBJ2-7	many	TRBD2	TRBV6-2/TRBV6-3	TGTGCCAGCAGTTACTCCCGCGGCGGGAGGCCGCAGCGGTCCTACGAGCAGTACTTC	CASSYSRGGRPQRSYEQYF
TRBJ1-2	few	NA	TRBV7-9	TGTGCCAGCAGCTTCGCTCAGGCTAACTATGGCTACACCTTC	CASSFAQANYGYTF
TRBJ1-6	once	NA	TRBV28	TGTGCCAGCATCAAAATGAGGGGGTCGGGCTCACCCCTCCACTTT	CASIKMRGSGSPLHF
TRBJ2-1	NA	TRBD2	TRBV3-1	TGTGCCAGCGTGGGACTAGCGGGAGAGGGGGAGCAGTTCTTC	CASVGLAGEGEQFF
TRBJ2-7	few	TRBD1	TRBV6-2/TRBV6-3	TGTGCCAGCAGTTACAACATCCGGGACAGGGACCTCTACGAGCAGTACTTC	CASSYNIRDRDLYEQYF
TRBJ2-7	many	NA	TRBV28	TGTGCCAGCACCGACCCCCGGCGAGGGACCTCGTACGAGCAGTACTTC	CASTDPRRGTSYEQYF